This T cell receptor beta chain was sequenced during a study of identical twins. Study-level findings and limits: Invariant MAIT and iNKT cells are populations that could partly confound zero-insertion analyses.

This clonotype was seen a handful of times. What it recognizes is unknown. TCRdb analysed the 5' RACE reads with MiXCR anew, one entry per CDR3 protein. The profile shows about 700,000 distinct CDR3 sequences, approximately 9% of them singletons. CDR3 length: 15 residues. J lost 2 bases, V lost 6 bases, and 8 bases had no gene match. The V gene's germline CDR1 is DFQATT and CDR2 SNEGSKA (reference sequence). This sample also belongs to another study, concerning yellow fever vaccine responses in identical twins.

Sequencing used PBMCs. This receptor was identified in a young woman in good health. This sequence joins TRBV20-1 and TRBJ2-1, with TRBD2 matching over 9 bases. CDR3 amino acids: CSASGTSSTYNEQFF. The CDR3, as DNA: TGCAGTGCCAGCGGGACTAGCAGCACCTACAATGAGCAGTTCTTC.